This paragraph reports one TCR beta chain. Its antigen is not identified. The CDR3 sequence is 14 residues long. With 6 bases removed from V and 2 bases from J, the gap between germline ends came to 13 bases. Germline loops: CDR1 MNHNY, CDR2 SVGAGI (reference sequence). TEMRA cells were enriched by FACS, and CD4+ and CD8+ T cells were negatively isolated. The data were obtained in a study of CD8 T cells in Susac syndrome. Overall study findings and caveats: The study conceded that relatively few individuals underwent its TCR sequencing and HLA analysis.

Random hexamers served to reverse transcribe roughly 0.45 to 1 ug RNA. Each CDR3 protein is one row after TCRdb ran MiXCR on the immunoSEQ multiplex PCR reads. This sample has approximately 210,000 distinct CDR3 sequences, with 95% found just once. J is TRBJ1-2 and V is TRBV6-6; perhaps TRBD1 as D (6 bases). The TCR comes from a human donor with multiple sclerosis. Sequenced material: CD4+ T cells from PBMCs. The CDR3 DNA reads TGTGCCAGCAGACCCAGGGGCAGCAACTATGGCTACACCTTC. As protein: CASRPRGSNYGYTF.